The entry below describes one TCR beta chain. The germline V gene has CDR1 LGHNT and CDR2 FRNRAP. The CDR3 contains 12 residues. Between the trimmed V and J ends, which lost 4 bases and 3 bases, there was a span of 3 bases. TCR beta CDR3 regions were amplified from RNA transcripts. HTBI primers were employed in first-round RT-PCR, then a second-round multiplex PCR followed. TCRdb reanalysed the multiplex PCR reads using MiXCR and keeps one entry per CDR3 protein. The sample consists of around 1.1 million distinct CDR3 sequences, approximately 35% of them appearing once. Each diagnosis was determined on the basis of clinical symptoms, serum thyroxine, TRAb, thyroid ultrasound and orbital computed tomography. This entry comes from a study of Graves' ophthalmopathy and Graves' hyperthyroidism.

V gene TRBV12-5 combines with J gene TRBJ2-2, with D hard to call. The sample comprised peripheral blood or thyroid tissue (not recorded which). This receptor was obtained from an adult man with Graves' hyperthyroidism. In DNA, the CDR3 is TGTGCTAGTGGTTCTCACACCGGGGAGCTGTTTTTT. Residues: CASGSHTGELFF. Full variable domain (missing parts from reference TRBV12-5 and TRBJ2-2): DARVTQTPRHKVTEMGQEVTMRCQPILGHNTVFWYRQTMMQGLELLAYFRNRAPLDDSGMPKDRFSAEMPDATLATLKIQPSEPRDSAVYFCASGSHTGELFFGEGSRLTVL.